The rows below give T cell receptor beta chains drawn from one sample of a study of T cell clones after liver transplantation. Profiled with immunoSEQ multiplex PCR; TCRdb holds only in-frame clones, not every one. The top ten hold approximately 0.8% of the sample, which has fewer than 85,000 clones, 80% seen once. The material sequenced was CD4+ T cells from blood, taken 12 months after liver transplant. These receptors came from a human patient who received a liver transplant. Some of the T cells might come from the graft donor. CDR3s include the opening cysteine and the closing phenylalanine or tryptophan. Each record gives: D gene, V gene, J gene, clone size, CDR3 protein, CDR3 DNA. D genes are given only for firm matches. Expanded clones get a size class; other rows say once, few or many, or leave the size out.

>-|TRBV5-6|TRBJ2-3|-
CASSLAGGVDTQYF
TGTGCCAGCAGCTTGGCCGGAGGAGTTGATACGCAGTATTTT
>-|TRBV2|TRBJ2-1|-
CASKSALLRDSAINEQFF
TGTGCCAGCAAATCCGCCCTACTCCGGGACTCTGCTATCAATGAGCAGTTCTTC
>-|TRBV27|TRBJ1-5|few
CASSSQGQPQHF
TGTGCCAGCAGTTCCCAGGGTCAGCCCCAGCATTTT
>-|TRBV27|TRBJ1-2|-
CASRTQGYGYGYTF
TGTGCCAGCAGAACGCAGGGATATGGCTATGGCTACACCTTC
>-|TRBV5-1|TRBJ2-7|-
CASSLGAGLGGEQYF
TGCGCCAGCAGCTTGGGGGCCGGATTGGGGGGCGAGCAGTACTTC
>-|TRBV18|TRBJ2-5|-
CASSPSLASSQETQYF
TGTGCCAGCTCACCATCGCTTGCCTCTAGCCAAGAGACCCAGTACTTC
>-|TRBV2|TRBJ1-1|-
CASSSFQVLNTEAFF
TGTGCCAGCAGTAGCTTTCAGGTTTTGAACACTGAAGCTTTCTTT
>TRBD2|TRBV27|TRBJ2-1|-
CASSLGRALGSGQVGRNEQFF
TGTGCCAGCAGTTTAGGCAGGGCCCTAGGTAGCGGGCAAGTCGGTCGGAATGAGCAGTTCTTC
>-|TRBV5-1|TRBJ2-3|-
CASSLGSSGTSPTQYF
TGCGCCAGCAGCTTAGGTTCGTCGGGGACGAGCCCTACGCAGTATTTT
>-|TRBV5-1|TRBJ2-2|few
CASSLNSWTGELFF
TGCGCCAGCAGCTTGAATTCGTGGACCGGGGAGCTGTTTTTT
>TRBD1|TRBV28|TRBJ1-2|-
CASIPGTAVIFNYGYTF
TGTGCCAGCATTCCTGGGACAGCCGTAATCTTTAACTATGGCTACACCTTC
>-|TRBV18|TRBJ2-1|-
CASSSRGDSYNEQFF
TGTGCCAGCTCCTCCAGGGGGGACTCCTACAATGAGCAGTTCTTC
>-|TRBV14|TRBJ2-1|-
CASSHYSPYNEQFF
TGTGCCAGCAGCCACTACTCCCCCTACAATGAGCAGTTCTTC
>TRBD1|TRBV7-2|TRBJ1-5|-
CASSTGQGLQPQHF
TGTGCCAGCAGTACCGGACAGGGTCTACAGCCCCAGCATTTT
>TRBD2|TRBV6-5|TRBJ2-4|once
CASSPMGGDIQYF
TGTGCCAGCAGTCCTATGGGAGGGGACATTCAGTACTTC
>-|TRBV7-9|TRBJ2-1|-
CASSPSGEQFF
TGTGCCAGCAGCCCCAGCGGAGAGCAGTTCTTC
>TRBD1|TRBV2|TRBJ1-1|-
CASSALQGAKRTEAFF
TGTGCCAGCAGTGCCCTACAGGGGGCGAAGCGGACTGAAGCTTTCTTT
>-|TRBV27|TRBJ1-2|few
CASSSLDRDPYGYTF
TGTGCCAGCAGTTCTCTAGACAGAGATCCCTATGGCTACACCTTC
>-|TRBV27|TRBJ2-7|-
CASSFKGTRQARLYF
TGTGCCAGCAGTTTTAAAGGGACCCGACAAGCGAGATTATACTTC
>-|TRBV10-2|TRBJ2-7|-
CASSETAYEQYF
TGCGCCAGCAGTGAGACAGCCTACGAGCAGTACTTC
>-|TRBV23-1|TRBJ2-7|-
CANSHDRPVRREQYF
TGCGCCAACTCCCACGACCGGCCCGTACGTCGCGAGCAGTACTTC
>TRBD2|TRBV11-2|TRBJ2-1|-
CASSSSGRGTYNEQFF
TGTGCCAGCAGCTCCTCGGGGAGGGGTACCTACAATGAGCAGTTCTTC
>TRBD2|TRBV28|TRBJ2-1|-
CASSLHSSGRRNEQFF
TGTGCCAGCAGTTTGCACAGTAGCGGGAGGCGGAATGAGCAGTTCTTC
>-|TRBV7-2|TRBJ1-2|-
CASSSMTPGVTYGYTF
TGTGCCAGCAGCTCAATGACGCCCGGGGTAACCTATGGCTACACCTTC
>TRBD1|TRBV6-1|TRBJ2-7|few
CASSGFPGQSGRPYEQYF
TGTGCCAGCAGTGGGTTTCCGGGACAGAGCGGTAGGCCCTACGAGCAGTACTTC
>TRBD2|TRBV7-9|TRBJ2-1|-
CASSSRSSGSVNEQFF
TGTGCCAGCAGCTCCCGATCTAGCGGGAGTGTGAATGAGCAGTTCTTC
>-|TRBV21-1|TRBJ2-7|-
CASRPSGIYEQYF
TGTGCCAGCAGACCTAGCGGGATCTACGAGCAGTACTTC
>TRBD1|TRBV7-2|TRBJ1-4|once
CASSSDRGREKLFF
TGTGCCAGCAGCTCGGACAGGGGTAGGGAAAAACTGTTTTTT
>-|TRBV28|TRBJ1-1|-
CASSFGERTNTEAFF
TGTGCCAGCAGTTTCGGTGAGCGGACGAACACTGAAGCTTTCTTT
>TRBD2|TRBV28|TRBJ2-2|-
CATTRGGSAGELFF
TGTGCCACCACGAGGGGCGGGAGTGCCGGGGAGCTGTTTTTT
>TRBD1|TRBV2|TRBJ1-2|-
CASSRDRGGYTF
TGTGCCAGCTCTCGGGACAGGGGTGGCTACACCTTC
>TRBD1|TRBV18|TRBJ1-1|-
CASSHPGTGNPEAFF
TGTGCCAGCTCACACCCCGGGACAGGGAATCCTGAAGCTTTCTTT
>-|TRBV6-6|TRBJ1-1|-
CASSSGGGTEAFF
TGTGCCAGCAGTTCTGGGGGCGGCACTGAAGCTTTCTTT
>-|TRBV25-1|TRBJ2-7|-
CASSERARATYEQYF
TGTGCCAGCAGTGAAAGGGCGCGAGCGACCTACGAGCAGTACTTC
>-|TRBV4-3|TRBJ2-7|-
CASSLGQLSSYEQYF
TGCGCCAGCAGCCTGGGACAACTTAGCTCCTACGAGCAGTACTTC
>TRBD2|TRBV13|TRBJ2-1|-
CASSLVPAGEVYEQFF
TGTGCCAGCAGCTTAGTGCCAGCGGGAGAGGTCTATGAGCAGTTCTTC
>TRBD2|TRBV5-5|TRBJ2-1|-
CASSLTSGHNEQFF
TGTGCCAGCAGCTTGACTAGCGGTCACAATGAGCAGTTCTTC
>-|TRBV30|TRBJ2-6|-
CASPLGGLSSGANVLTF
TGTGCCTCCCCGTTGGGGGGCCTTAGCTCTGGGGCCAACGTCCTGACTTTC
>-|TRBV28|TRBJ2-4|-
CASSLNTGIQYF
TGTGCCAGCAGTTTAAATACGGGCATTCAGTACTTC
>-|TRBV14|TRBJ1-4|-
CASSQPVGRTEKLFF
TGTGCCAGCAGCCAGCCAGTCGGACGGACTGAAAAACTGTTTTTT
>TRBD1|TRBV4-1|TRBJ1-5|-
CASSLGQGNNQPQHF
TGCGCCAGCAGCCTAGGACAGGGGAACAATCAGCCCCAGCATTTT
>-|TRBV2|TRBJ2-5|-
CASSATGRQETQYF
TGTGCCAGCTCCGCCACAGGGCGTCAAGAGACCCAGTACTTC
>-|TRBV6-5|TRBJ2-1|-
CASTYSKQLVSEQFF
TGTGCCAGCACTTACTCGAAGCAACTAGTCAGTGAGCAGTTCTTC
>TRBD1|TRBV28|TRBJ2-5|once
CASSALQGPQKETQYF
TGTGCCAGCAGTGCCCTACAGGGGCCCCAAAAGGAGACCCAGTACTTC
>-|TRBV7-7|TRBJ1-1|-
CASSLDRNTEAFF
TGTGCTAGCAGCTTAGATCGGAACACTGAAGCTTTCTTT
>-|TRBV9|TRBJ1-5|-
CASSFQGSEPQHF
TGTGCCAGCAGCTTCCAGGGGTCGGAGCCCCAGCATTTT
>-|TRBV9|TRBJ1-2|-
CASSSNYGYTF
TGTGCCAGCAGTTCAAACTATGGCTACACCTTC
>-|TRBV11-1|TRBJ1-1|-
CASSPRQNMNTEAFF
TGTGCCAGCAGCCCACGACAGAACATGAACACTGAAGCTTTCTTT
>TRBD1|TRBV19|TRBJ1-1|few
CASSDRDTEAFF
TGTGCCAGTAGTGACAGGGACACTGAAGCTTTCTTT
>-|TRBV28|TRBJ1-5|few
CASSSSGQPQHF
TGTGCCAGCAGTTCCAGTGGGCAGCCCCAGCATTTT
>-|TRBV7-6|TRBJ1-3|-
CASSLMAGVSSGNTIYF
TGTGCCAGCAGCTTAATGGCAGGGGTATCCTCTGGAAACACCATATATTTT
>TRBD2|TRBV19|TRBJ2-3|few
CASSMVAGADTQYF
TGTGCCAGTAGTATGGTTGCGGGAGCAGATACGCAGTATTTT
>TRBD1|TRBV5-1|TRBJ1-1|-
CASSFPQGANTEAFF
TGCGCCAGCAGCTTTCCCCAGGGGGCGAACACTGAAGCTTTCTTT
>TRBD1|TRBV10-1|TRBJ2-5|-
CASSKGQEETQYF
TGCGCCAGCTCCAAGGGACAGGAAGAGACCCAGTACTTC
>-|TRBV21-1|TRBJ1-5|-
CANWTGFQPQHF
TGTGCCAACTGGACAGGGTTTCAGCCCCAGCATTTT
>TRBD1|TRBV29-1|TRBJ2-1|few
CSGGQTNEQFF
TGCAGCGGGGGACAGACCAATGAGCAGTTCTTC
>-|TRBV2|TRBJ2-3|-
CASSDTLAGNTQYF
TGTGCCAGCAGTGATACACTAGCCGGGAATACGCAGTATTTT
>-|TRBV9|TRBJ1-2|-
CASSVWGDGYGYTF
TGTGCCAGCAGCGTATGGGGGGATGGGTATGGCTACACCTTC